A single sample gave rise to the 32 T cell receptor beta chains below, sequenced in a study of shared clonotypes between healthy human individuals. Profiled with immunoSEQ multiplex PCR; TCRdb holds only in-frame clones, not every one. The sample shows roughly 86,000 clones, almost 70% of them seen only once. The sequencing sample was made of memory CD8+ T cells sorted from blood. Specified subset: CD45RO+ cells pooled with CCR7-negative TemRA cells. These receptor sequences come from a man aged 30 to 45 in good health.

The CDR3 bases are TGCGCCAGCAGCTTTATGACTAGCCGACCCACAGATACGCAGTATTTT. Translating gives CASSFMTSRPTDTQYF. The J gene is TRBJ2-3, the V gene TRBV5-1, with 7 bases matching TRBD2. CDR1 is SGHRS, CDR2 YFSETQ, per germline. The CDR3 covers 16 residues. The V gene end was trimmed by 2 bases and the J gene end by 2 bases; junction bases not matched to a gene: 8.

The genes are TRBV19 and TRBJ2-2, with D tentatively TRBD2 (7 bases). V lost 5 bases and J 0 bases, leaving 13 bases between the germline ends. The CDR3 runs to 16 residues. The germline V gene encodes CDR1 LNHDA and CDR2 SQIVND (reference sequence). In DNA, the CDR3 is TGTGCCAGTAGTCGGGGGGCTCCAGCGAACACCGGGGAGCTGTTTTTT. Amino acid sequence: CASSRGAPANTGELFF.

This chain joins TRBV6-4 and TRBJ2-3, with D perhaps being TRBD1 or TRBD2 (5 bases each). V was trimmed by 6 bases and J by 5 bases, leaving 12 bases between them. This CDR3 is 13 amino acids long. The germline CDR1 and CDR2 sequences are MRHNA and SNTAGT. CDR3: CASSPDGGDTQYF. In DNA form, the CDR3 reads TGTGCCAGCAGCCCCGATGGGGGAGATACGCAGTATTTT.

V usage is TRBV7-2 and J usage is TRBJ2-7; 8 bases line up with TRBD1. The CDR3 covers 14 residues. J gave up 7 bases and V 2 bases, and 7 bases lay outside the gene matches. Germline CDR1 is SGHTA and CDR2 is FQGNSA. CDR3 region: CASSLRQGAREQYF. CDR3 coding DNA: TGTGCCAGCAGCTTACGGCAGGGGGCGCGAGAGCAGTACTTC.

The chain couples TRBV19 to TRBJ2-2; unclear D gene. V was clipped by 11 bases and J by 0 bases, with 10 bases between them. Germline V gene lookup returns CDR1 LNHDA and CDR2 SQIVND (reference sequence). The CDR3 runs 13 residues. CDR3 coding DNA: TGTGCCGGCGCGGAACCGAACACCGGGGAGCTGTTTTTT. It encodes CAGAEPNTGELFF. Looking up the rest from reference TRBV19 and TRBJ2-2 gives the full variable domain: DGGITQSPKYLFRKEGQNVTLSCEQNLNHDAMYWYRQDPGQGLRLIYYSQIVNDFQKGDIAEGYSVSREKKESFPLTVTSAQKNPTAFYLCAGAEPNTGELFFGEGSRLTVL.

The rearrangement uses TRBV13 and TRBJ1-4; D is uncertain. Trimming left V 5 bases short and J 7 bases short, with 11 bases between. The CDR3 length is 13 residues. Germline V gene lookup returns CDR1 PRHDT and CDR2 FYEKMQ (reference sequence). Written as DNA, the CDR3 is TGTGCCAGCAGCCAGGAGGACGGTGAAAAACTGTTTTTT. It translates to CASSQEDGEKLFF.

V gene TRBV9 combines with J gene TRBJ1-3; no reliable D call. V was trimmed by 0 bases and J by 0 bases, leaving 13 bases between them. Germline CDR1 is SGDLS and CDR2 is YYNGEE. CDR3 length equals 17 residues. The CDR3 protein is CASSVGFDFRSGNTIYF. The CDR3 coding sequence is TGTGCCAGCAGCGTAGGTTTTGACTTCCGCTCTGGAAACACCATATATTTT. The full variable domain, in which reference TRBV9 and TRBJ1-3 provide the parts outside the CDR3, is DSGVTQTPKHLITATGQRVTLRCSPRSGDLSVYWYQQSLDQGLQFLIQYYNGEERAKGNILERFSAQQFPDLHSELNLSSLELGDSALYFCASSVGFDFRSGNTIYFGEGSWLTVV.

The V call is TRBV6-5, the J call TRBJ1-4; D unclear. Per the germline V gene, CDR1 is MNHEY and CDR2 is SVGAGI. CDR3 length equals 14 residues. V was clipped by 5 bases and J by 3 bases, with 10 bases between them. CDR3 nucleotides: TGTGCCAGCAGTCCCAGTACGGCTAATGAAAAACTGTTTTTT. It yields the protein CASSPSTANEKLFF.

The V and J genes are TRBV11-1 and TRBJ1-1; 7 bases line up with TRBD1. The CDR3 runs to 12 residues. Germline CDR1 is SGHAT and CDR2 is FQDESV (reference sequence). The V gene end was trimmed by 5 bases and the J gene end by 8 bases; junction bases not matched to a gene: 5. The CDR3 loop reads CASSRDRVEAFF. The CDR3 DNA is TGTGCCAGCAGCCGAGACAGGGTCGAAGCTTTCTTT.

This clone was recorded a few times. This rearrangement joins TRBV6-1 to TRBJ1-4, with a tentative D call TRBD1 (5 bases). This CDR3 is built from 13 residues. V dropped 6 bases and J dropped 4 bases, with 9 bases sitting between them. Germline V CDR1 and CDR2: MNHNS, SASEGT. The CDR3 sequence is CASRDGHNEKLFF. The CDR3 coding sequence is TGTGCCAGCAGGGACGGACATAATGAAAAACTGTTTTTT.

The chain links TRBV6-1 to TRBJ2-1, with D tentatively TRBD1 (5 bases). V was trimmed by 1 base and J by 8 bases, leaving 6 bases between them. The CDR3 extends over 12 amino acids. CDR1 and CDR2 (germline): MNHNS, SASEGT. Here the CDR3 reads CASSEEGYEQFF. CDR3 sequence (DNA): TGTGCCAGCAGTGAAGAGGGGTATGAGCAGTTCTTC.

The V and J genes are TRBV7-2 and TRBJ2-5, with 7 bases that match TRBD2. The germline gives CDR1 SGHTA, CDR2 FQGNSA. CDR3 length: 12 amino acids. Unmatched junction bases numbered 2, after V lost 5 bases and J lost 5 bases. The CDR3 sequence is CASSVGRETQYF. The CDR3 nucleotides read TGTGCCAGCAGCGTCGGGAGGGAGACCCAGTACTTC.

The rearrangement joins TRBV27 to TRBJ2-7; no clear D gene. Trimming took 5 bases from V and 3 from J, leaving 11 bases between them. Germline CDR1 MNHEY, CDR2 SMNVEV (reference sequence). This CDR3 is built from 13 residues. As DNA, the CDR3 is TGTGCCAGCAGTCGCCCTGGGATCTACGAGCAGTACTTC. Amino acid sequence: CASSRPGIYEQYF.

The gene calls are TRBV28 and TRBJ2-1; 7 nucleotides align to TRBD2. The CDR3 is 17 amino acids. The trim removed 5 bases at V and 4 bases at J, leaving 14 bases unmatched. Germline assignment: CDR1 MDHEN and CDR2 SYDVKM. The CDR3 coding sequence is TGTGCCAGCAGTCCCGGGGGGAGCGGAGGCCTTTACAATGAGCAGTTCTTC. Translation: CASSPGGSGGLYNEQFF.

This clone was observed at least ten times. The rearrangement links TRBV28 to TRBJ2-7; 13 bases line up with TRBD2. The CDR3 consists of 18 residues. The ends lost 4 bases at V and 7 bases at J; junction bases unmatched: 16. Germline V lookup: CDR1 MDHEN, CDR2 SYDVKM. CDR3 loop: CASSSSSSTSGGIGEQYF. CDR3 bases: TGTGCCAGCAGTTCCTCTTCTTCGACTAGCGGGGGGATCGGAGAGCAGTACTTC.

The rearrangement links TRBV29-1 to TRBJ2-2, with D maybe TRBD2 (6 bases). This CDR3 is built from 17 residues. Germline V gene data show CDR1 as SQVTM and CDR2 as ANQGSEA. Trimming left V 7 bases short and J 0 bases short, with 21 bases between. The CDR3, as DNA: TGCAGCGCTAGGGGACTCGGAAGTGTTGCGAACACCGGGGAGCTGTTTTTT. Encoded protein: CSARGLGSVANTGELFF.

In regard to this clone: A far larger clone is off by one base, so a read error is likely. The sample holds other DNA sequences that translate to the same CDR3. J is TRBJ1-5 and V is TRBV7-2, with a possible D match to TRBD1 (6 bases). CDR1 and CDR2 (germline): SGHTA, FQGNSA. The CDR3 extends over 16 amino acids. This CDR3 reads CASSLVGQGINQPQHF. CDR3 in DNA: TGTGCCAGCAGCTTAGTAGGGCAGGGGATCAATCAGCCTCAGCATTTT.

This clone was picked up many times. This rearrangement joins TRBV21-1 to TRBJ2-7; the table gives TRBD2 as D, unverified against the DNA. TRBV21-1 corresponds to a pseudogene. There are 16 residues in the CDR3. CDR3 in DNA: TGTGCCAGCAGCCCCCGGAGGGGCTCTAAGACCTACGAGCAGTACTTC. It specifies CASSPRRGSKTYEQYF.

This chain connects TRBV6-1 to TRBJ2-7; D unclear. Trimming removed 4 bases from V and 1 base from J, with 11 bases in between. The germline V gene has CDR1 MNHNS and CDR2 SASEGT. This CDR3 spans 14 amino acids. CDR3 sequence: CASSASSRSYEQYF. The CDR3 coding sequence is TGTGCCAGCAGTGCTTCCTCCCGGTCCTACGAGCAGTACTTC.

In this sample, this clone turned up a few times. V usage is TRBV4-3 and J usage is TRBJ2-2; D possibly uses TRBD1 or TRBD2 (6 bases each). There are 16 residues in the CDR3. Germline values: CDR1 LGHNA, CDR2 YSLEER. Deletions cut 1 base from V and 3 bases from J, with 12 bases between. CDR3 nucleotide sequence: TGCGCCAGCAGCCAAGCAGCAGGGGACTACACCGGGGAGCTGTTTTTT. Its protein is CASSQAAGDYTGELFF.

CDR3 sequence reads: CASSLSARPNEKLFF. The CDR3 DNA sequence: TGCGCCAGCAGCTTGTCGGCACGACCTAATGAAAAACTGTTTTTT. The chain joins TRBV5-1 to TRBJ1-4; D ambiguous. Trimming removed 1 base at V and 3 bases at J, with 10 bases between. CDR3 length: 15 residues. Germline V gene lookup returns CDR1 SGHRS and CDR2 YFSETQ.

The CDR3 here is CASSLGLASVTGELFF. The CDR3 coding sequence is TGCGCCAGCAGCTTGGGACTGGCCTCGGTGACCGGGGAGCTGTTTTTT. The chain recombines TRBV5-1 with TRBJ2-2, with D hard to call. The CDR3 is 16 residues long. The V and J ends lost 0 bases and 5 bases respectively, with 14 bases between them. The germline V gene has CDR1 SGHRS and CDR2 YFSETQ.

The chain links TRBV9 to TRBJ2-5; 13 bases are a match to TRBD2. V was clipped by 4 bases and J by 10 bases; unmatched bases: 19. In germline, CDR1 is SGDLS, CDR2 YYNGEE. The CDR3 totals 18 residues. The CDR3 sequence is CASSPEGLAGTIREGQYF. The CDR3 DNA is TGTGCCAGCAGCCCCGAGGGACTAGCGGGAACGATAAGAGAGGGCCAGTACTTC. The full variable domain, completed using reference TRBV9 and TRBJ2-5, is DSGVTQTPKHLITATGQRVTLRCSPRSGDLSVYWYQQSLDQGLQFLIQYYNGEERAKGNILERFSAQQFPDLHSELNLSSLELGDSALYFCASSPEGLAGTIREGQYFGPGTRLLVL.

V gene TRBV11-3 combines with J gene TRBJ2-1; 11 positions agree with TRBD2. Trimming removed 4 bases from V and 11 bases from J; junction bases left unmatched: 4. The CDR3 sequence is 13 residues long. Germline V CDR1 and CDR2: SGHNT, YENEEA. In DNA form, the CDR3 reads TGTGCCAGCAGCTCTGGACTAGCGGGCCAGCAGTTCTTC. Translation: CASSSGLAGQQFF.

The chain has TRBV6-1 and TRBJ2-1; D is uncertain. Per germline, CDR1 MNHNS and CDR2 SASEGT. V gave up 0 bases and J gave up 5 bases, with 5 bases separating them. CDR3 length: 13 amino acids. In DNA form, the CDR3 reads TGTGCCAGCAGTGAAGCAGCGAACAATGAGCAGTTCTTC. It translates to CASSEAANNEQFF.

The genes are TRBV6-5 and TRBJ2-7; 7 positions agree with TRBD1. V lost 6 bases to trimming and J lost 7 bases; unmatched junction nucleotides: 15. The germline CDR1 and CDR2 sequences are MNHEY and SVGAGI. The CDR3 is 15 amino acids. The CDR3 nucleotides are TGTGCCAGCAGACCCCCCGGCGGGTCAGGGGGAGAGCAGTACTTC. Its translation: CASRPPGGSGGEQYF.

CDR3 DNA: TGCGCCAGCAGCTTGGAGCCTAGCGGGAGCTCCTACGAGCAGTACTTC. Translating it yields CASSLEPSGSSYEQYF. This chain connects TRBV5-1 to TRBJ2-7, with 10 bases identical to TRBD2. Trimming removed 0 bases from V and 0 bases from J; junction bases left unmatched: 3. The germline CDR1 and CDR2 sequences are SGHRS and YFSETQ. The CDR3 is 16 amino acids.

CDR3 in amino acids: CASSQSGSGTGELFF. CDR3 DNA: TGTGCCAGCAGCCAGAGTGGGAGTGGCACCGGGGAGCTGTTTTTT. The chain recombines TRBV4-2 with TRBJ2-2; a possible D gene is TRBD2 (5 bases). There are 15 residues in the CDR3. Germline CDR1 is LGHNA and CDR2 is YNFKEQ. V was shortened by 3 bases and J by 4 bases, with 12 bases between the two germline ends.

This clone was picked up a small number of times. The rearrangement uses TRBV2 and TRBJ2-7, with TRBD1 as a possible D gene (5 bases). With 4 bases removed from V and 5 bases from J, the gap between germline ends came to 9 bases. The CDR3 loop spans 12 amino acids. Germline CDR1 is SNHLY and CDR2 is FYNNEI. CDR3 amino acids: CASSVQGHEQYF. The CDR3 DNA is TGTGCCAGCAGTGTTCAGGGCCACGAGCAGTACTTC.

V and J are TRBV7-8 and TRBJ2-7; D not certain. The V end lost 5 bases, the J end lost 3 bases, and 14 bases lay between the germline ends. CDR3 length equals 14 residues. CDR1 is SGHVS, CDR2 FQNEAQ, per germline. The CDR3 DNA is TGTGCCAGCAGCCCCCGGGTAGAGAACTACGAGCAGTACTTC. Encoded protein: CASSPRVENYEQYF.

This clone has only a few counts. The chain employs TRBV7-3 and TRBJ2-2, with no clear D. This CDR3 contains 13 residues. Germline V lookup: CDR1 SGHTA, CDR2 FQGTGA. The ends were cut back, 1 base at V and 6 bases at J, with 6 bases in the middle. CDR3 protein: CASSLILAGELFF. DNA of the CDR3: TGTGCCAGCAGCTTAATTCTCGCCGGGGAGCTGTTTTTT.

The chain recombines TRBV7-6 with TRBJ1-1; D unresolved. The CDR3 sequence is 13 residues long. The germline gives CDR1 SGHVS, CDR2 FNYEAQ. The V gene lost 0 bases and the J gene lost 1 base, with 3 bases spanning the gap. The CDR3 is CASSLAANTEAFF. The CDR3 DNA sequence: TGTGCCAGCAGCTTAGCAGCGAACACTGAAGCTTTCTTT.